This TCR beta chain was retrieved from a study of beta chain features in type 1 diabetes. Background on the study: Investigators examined nearly 110,000,000 sorted cells across all samples. Study observations and caveats: Patients' naive, central memory and Treg TCRB repertoires seemed closer to one another than those of healthy donors.

This clone was found many times. Its antigen is not known. V lost 2 bases, J lost 1 base, and 7 bases lay in between. The V gene's germline CDR1 is KGHSH and CDR2 LQKENI. The CDR3 loop spans 14 amino acids. Expressed TCRB transcripts were sequenced after all isolated RNA was converted to cDNA. Clones were read by immunoSEQ multiplex PCR, and TCRdb kept only the in-frame ones, dropping some. The data contain some 150,000 clones, 6.5% to 8.5% of them singletons. Each of the CD4+ naive, central memory, regulatory and stem cell-like memory populations was sorted via CD45RO/CCR7/CD25/CD127/CD95/CD27. Purity exceeded 98% in all sorted populations.

Material for sequencing was central memory CD4+ T cells from blood. The chain is built from TRBV18 and TRBJ2-3; TRBD1 is a possible D gene (6 bases). The TCR originated in a young woman in good health. The CDR3 DNA reads TGTGCCAGCTCACCAAGACAGGGCACAGATACGCAGTATTTT. Protein: CASSPRQGTDTQYF.